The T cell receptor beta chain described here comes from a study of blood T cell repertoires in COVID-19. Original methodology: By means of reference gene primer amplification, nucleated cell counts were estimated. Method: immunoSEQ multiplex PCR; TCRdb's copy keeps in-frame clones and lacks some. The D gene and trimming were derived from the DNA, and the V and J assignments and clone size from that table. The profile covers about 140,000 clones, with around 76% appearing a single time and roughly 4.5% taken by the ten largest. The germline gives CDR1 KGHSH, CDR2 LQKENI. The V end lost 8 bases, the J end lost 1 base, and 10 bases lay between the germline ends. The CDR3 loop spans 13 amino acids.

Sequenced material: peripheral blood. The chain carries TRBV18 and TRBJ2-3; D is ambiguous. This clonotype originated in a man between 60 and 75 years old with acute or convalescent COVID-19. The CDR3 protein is CASTLPGTDTQYF. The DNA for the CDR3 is TGTGCCAGCACTCTACCTGGCACAGATACGCAGTATTTT.